These T cell receptor beta chains were read from a single sample in a study of OX40 agonist ivuxolimab in advanced cancers. TCRdb's copy holds only in-frame clones and misses some; the assay was immunoSEQ multiplex PCR. The sample holds some 100,000 clones, 80% to 90% seen once. Sequenced here: CD4+ or CD8+ T cells sorted from blood, sampled in a trial of the OX40 agonist ivuxolimab. These receptors originate from an adult with an advanced solid tumor such as melanoma, head and neck, liver or kidney cancer. Each CDR3 is given with its conserved first and last residue. The D gene is left open where the match is weak. Where a row states a size, it is once, few, many or the class of an expanded clone; other rows omit it.

j_gene | abundance | d_gene | v_gene | CDR3aa | CDR3nt
TRBJ2-2 | . | . | TRBV11-3 | CASSLGGEGELFF | TGTGCCAGCAGCTTAGGGGGTGAAGGGGAGCTGTTTTTT
TRBJ2-7 | . | TRBD1 | TRBV7-2 | CASSSGQGPYEQYF | TGTGCCAGCAGCTCGGGACAGGGACCATACGAGCAGTACTTC
TRBJ2-7 | . | TRBD2 | TRBV5-1 | CASSSGGSSYEQYF | TGCGCCAGCAGCTCGGGGGGGAGCTCCTACGAGCAGTACTTC
TRBJ1-6 | few | . | TRBV6-4 | CASSASSIGEGVNSPLHF | TGTGCCAGCAGTGCCTCCAGTATTGGGGAGGGAGTAAATTCACCCCTCCACTTT
TRBJ1-5 | . | . | TRBV28 | CASSGTGPFRPQHF | TGTGCCAGCAGTGGGACGGGACCCTTCCGGCCCCAGCATTTT
TRBJ1-2 | . | . | TRBV7-2 | CASSSAGTDYGYTF | TGTGCCAGCAGCTCGGCCGGGACGGACTATGGCTACACCTTC
TRBJ2-7 | . | . | TRBV11-2 | CASSLTRNEQYF | TGTGCCAGCAGCCTAACCAGAAACGAGCAGTACTTC
TRBJ2-1 | . | . | TRBV7-2 | CASSFLRSGGGSYNEQFF | TGTGCCAGCAGCTTCCTCCGTTCGGGCGGCGGCTCCTACAATGAGCAGTTCTTC
TRBJ2-1 | . | . | TRBV28 | CASSLSLNEQFF | TGTGCCAGCAGTTTATCCCTCAATGAGCAGTTCTTC
TRBJ2-7 | few | TRBD1 | TRBV5-1 | CASRDDRGNSYEQYF | TGCGCCAGCAGGGACGACAGGGGGAACTCCTACGAGCAGTACTTC
TRBJ1-3 | . | . | TRBV5-4 | CASSLDRGLSSGNTIYF | TGTGCCAGCAGCTTGGATAGGGGGTTAAGCTCTGGAAACACCATATATTTT
TRBJ2-1 | . | TRBD2 | TRBV30 | CAWTTSGTPSGEQFF | TGTGCCTGGACGACTAGCGGGACCCCTTCGGGTGAGCAGTTCTTC
TRBJ2-6 | . | . | TRBV30 | CAWRVSGANVLTF | TGTGCCTGGAGAGTCTCTGGGGCCAACGTCCTGACTTTC
TRBJ1-2 | . | TRBD1 | TRBV14 | CASSQASDRGRNYGYTF | TGTGCCAGCAGCCAAGCTTCCGACAGGGGTAGGAACTATGGCTACACCTTC
TRBJ1-2 | . | . | TRBV30 | CAWSGGDNYGYTF | TGTGCCTGGAGTGGGGGGGATAACTATGGCTACACCTTC
TRBJ2-7 | . | . | TRBV11-3 | CASSDGGEQYF | TGTGCCAGCAGCGACGGGGGCGAGCAGTACTTC
TRBJ1-1 | . | . | TRBV5-1 | CASSLGEGWNTEAFF | TGCGCCAGCAGCTTGGGCGAGGGGTGGAACACTGAAGCTTTCTTT
TRBJ1-1 | . | TRBD1 | TRBV5-1 | CASSDRDRVMNTEAFF | TGCGCCAGCAGCGACCGGGACAGGGTAATGAACACTGAAGCTTTCTTT
TRBJ2-5 | . | TRBD1 | TRBV7-2 | CASSFYRGRETQYF | TGTGCCAGCAGCTTTTACAGGGGGCGAGAGACCCAGTACTTC
TRBJ2-6 | . | TRBD1 | TRBV15 | CATSREGTGGSPGANVLTF | TGTGCCACCAGCAGAGAGGGGACAGGGGGCTCTCCTGGGGCCAACGTCCTGACTTTC
TRBJ1-2 | . | . | TRBV28 | CASSLNSRDYGYTF | TGTGCCAGCAGTTTGAACTCTAGGGACTATGGCTACACCTTC
TRBJ2-2 | few | . | TRBV5-4 | CAASSVTGWQGPNTGELFF | TGTGCCGCCAGCAGCGTCACGGGTTGGCAGGGCCCTAACACCGGGGAGCTGTTTTTT
TRBJ1-3 | . | . | TRBV14 | CASSQVAVSGNTIYF | TGTGCCAGCAGCCAAGTCGCGGTCTCTGGAAACACCATATATTTT
TRBJ2-4 | . | TRBD1 | TRBV7-9 | CASSRTGLPSDIQYF | TGTGCCAGCAGCCGGACAGGGCTCCCCTCCGACATTCAGTACTTC
TRBJ1-4 | . | . | TRBV28 | CASSALGTADEKLFF | TGTGCCAGCAGTGCCCTCGGGACGGCTGATGAAAAACTGTTTTTT
TRBJ1-5 | . | . | TRBV5-1 | CASSFGQGGQPQHF | TGCGCCAGCAGCTTCGGACAAGGTGGGCAGCCCCAGCATTTT
TRBJ2-1 | . | . | TRBV12-5 | CASGLVRGEYEQFF | TGTGCTAGTGGTTTGGTACGGGGTGAGTACGAGCAGTTCTTC
TRBJ1-6 | once | . | TRBV6-5 | CASSYISQSGSPLHF | TGTGCCAGCAGTTACATTTCCCAATCGGGTTCACCCCTCCACTTT
TRBJ2-5 | . | . | TRBV2 | CASSEGRETQYF | TGTGCCAGCAGCGAGGGGCGGGAGACCCAGTACTTC
TRBJ1-5 | . | TRBD1 | TRBV23-1 | CASSQPDRGRDQPQHF | TGCGCCAGCAGTCAACCCGACAGGGGGAGGGATCAGCCCCAGCATTTT
TRBJ1-4 | . | TRBD1 | TRBV6-6 | CASTQPGGANEKLFF | TGTGCCAGCACCCAACCAGGGGGGGCTAATGAAAAACTGTTTTTT
TRBJ1-2 | . | . | TRBV6-1 | CASSEEGRGGYTF | TGTGCCAGCAGTGAAGAAGGCCGCGGTGGCTACACCTTC
TRBJ2-3 | . | . | TRBV5-4 | CASSQELEATTQYF | TGTGCCAGCAGCCAGGAACTCGAAGCTACCACGCAGTATTTT
TRBJ2-6 | . | TRBD1 | TRBV29-1 | CSAGGSGANVLTF | TGCAGCGCAGGGGGTTCTGGGGCCAACGTCCTGACTTTC
TRBJ2-7 | . | . | TRBV10-1 | CASSEIGWQGFNEQYF | TGCGCCAGCAGTGAGATTGGGTGGCAGGGCTTCAACGAGCAGTACTTC
TRBJ2-7 | . | . | TRBV6-6 | CASSEPRGWYF | TGTGCCAGCAGTGAACCGAGGGGGTGGTACTTC
TRBJ2-5 | . | . | TRBV5-1 | CASSAGAGLGETQYF | TGCGCCAGCAGTGCGGGGGCAGGTCTGGGGGAGACCCAGTACTTC
TRBJ2-2 | . | . | TRBV5-4 | CASSLELLNTGELFF | TGTGCCAGCAGCTTGGAGTTGCTCAACACCGGGGAGCTGTTTTTT
TRBJ2-5 | . | . | TRBV19 | CASSIQPGAETQYF | TGTGCCAGTAGTATTCAGCCTGGGGCCGAGACCCAGTACTTC
TRBJ1-5 | . | . | TRBV18 | CASSPQGGNQPQHF | TGTGCCAGCTCACCACAGGGAGGGAATCAGCCCCAGCATTTT
TRBJ2-3 | . | . | TRBV25-1 | CASAPWSRGSTDTQYF | TGTGCCAGCGCCCCCTGGAGCCGTGGGAGCACAGATACGCAGTATTTT
TRBJ2-1 | once | . | TRBV7-2 | CASSRGSYNEQFF | TGTGCCAGCAGCCGGGGCTCCTACAATGAGCAGTTCTTC
TRBJ1-3 | . | . | TRBV6-1 | CASSPFPGGNTIYF | TGTGCCAGCAGCCCATTCCCCGGGGGAAACACCATATATTTT
TRBJ2-1 | once | TRBD1 | TRBV14 | CASSTQSGGEQFF | TGTGCCAGCAGCACCCAATCAGGGGGTGAGCAGTTCTTC
TRBJ1-5 | many | . | TRBV2 | CASSDFRGDQPQHF | TGTGCCAGCAGTGACTTCCGGGGAGATCAGCCCCAGCATTTT
TRBJ1-5 | once | . | TRBV4-3 | CASSQEWNKGYQPQHF | TGCGCCAGCAGCCAAGAATGGAACAAGGGGTATCAGCCCCAGCATTTT
TRBJ1-2 | . | . | TRBV5-4 | CASSPVQKYGYTF | TGTGCCAGCAGCCCAGTTCAGAAGTATGGCTACACCTTC
TRBJ1-6 | . | . | TRBV10-1 | CARTGGHTNSPLHF | TGCGCCAGGACCGGGGGACATACTAATTCACCCCTCCACTTT
TRBJ2-5 | . | . | TRBV11-2 | CASSRGSPQETQYF | TGTGCCAGCAGCAGAGGATCGCCGCAAGAGACCCAGTACTTC
TRBJ2-7 | once | TRBD2 | TRBV9 | CASSALAGRYEQYF | TGTGCCAGCAGCGCTCTAGCGGGGCGCTACGAGCAGTACTTC
TRBJ1-2 | . | . | TRBV10-3 | CAISESIGPYGYTF | TGTGCCATCAGTGAGTCGATTGGACCATATGGCTACACCTTC
TRBJ2-2 | . | . | TRBV4-3 | CASSQRTVNTGELFF | TGCGCCAGCAGCCAGCGGACAGTGAACACCGGGGAGCTGTTTTTT